This entry lists 2 T cell receptor beta chains sequenced from one sample in a study of T-cell reconstitution after alpha-beta-depleted transplantation in children. Unique molecular identifiers were used to barcode this TCRbeta library. MiXCR, run by TCRdb on the PCR reads, gives a single entry per CDR3 protein. The table has over 200,000 distinct CDR3 sequences, roughly a tenth seen once. Specimen: PBMCs, collected before TCRalphabeta/CD19-depleted stem cell transplant. Receptors were obtained from a child younger than two with acute myeloid leukemia, due to receive a stem cell transplant.

As to this clonotype: An end of the junction does not agree with germline; a read error may underlie this. The chain carries TRBV12-3 or TRBV12-4 and TRBJ2-1, with 10 bases fitting TRBD1. This CDR3 contains 16 residues. The CDR3 reads CASSPSSGQGYNVQFF. CDR3 DNA: TGTGCCAGCAGTCCATCCTCGGGACAGGGGTACAATGTGCAGTTCTTC.

Ten or more counts support this clonotype. The CDR3 region has the DNA TGCAGTGCTTCAGGAAAATCGGGCTACGAGCAGTACTTC. Protein product: CSASGKSGYEQYF. The rearrangement uses TRBV20-1 and TRBJ2-7; D unclear. V lost 5 bases, J lost 3 bases, and 14 bases lay in between. Germline CDR1 and CDR2: DFQATT and SNEGSKA (reference sequence). The CDR3 runs 13 residues.